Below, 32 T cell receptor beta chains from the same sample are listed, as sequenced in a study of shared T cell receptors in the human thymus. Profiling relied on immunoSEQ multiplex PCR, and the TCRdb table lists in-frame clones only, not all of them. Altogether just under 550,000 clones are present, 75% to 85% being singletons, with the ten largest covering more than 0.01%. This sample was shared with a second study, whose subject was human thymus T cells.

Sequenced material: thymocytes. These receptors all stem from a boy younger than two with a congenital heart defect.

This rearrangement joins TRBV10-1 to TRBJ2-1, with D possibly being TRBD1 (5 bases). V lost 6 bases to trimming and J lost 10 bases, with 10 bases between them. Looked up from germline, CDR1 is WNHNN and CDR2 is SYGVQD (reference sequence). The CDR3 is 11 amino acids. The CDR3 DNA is TGCGCCAGCAGCGACAGATCCGAGCAGTTCTTC. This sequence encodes CASSDRSEQFF.

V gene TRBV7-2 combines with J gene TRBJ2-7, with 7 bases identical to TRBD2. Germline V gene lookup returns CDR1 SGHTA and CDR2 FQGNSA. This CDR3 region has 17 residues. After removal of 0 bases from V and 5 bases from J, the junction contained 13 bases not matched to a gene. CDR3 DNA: TGTGCCAGCAGCTTAGCGCCGGGATGGGGGAGGGCGAACGAGCAGTACTTC. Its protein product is CASSLAPGWGRANEQYF.

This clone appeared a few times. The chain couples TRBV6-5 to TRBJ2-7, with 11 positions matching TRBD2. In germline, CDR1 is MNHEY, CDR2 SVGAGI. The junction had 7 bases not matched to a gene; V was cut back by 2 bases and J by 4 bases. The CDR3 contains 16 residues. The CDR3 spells CASSYQGLADSYEQYF. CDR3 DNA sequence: TGTGCCAGCAGTTACCAGGGACTAGCGGACTCTTACGAGCAGTACTTC.

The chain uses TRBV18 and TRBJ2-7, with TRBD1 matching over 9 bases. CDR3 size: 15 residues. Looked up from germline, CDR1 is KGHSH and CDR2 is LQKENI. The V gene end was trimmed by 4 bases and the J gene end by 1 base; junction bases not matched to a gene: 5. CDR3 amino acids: CASSRSGTGSYEQYF. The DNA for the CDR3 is TGTGCCAGCTCACGTTCCGGGACAGGGTCCTACGAGCAGTACTTC. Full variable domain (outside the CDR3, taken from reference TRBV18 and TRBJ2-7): NAGVMQNPRHLVRRRGQEARLRCSPMKGHSHVYWYRQLPEEGLKFMVYLQKENIIDESGMPKERFSAEFPKEGPSILRIQQVVRGDSAAYFCASSRSGTGSYEQYFGPGTRLTVT.

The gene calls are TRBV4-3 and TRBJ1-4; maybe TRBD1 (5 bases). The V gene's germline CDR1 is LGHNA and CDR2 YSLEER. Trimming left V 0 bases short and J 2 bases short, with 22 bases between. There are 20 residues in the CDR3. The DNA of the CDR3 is TGCGCCAGCAGCCAAGATCTTTGGAGGGGATTGGGATCCACTAATGAAAAACTGTTTTTT. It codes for CASSQDLWRGLGSTNEKLFF.

CDR3 bases: TGTGCCAGCAGTTTAGTCCTGAGCAATCAGCCCCAGCATTTT. Amino acid sequence: CASSLVLSNQPQHF. The rearrangement uses TRBV27 and TRBJ1-5; no clear D. The CDR3 has 14 residues. Trimming stripped 2 bases from V and 1 base from J, with 6 bases between. CDR1 is MNHEY, CDR2 SMNVEV, per germline (reference sequence).

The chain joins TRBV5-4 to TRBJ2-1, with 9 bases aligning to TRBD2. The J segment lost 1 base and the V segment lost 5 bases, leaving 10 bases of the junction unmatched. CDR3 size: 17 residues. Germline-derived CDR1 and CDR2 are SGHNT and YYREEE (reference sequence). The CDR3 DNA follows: TGTGCCAGCAGGAGCCGACTAGCGGACCGTTCCTACAATGAGCAGTTCTTC. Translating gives CASRSRLADRSYNEQFF. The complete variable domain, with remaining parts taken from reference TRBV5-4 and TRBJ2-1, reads ETGVTQSPTHLIKTRGQQVTLRCSSQSGHNTVSWYQQALGQGPQFIFQYYREEENGRGNFPPRFSGLQFPNYSSELNVNALELDDSALYLCASRSRLADRSYNEQFFGPGTRLTVL.

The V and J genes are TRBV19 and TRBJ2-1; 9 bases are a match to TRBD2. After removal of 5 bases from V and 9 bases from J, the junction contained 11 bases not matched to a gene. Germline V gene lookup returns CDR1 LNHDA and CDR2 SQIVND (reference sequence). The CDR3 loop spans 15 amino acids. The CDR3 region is CASSSVAGEVGEQFF. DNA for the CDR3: TGTGCCAGTAGTTCCGTAGCGGGAGAGGTGGGTGAGCAGTTCTTC.

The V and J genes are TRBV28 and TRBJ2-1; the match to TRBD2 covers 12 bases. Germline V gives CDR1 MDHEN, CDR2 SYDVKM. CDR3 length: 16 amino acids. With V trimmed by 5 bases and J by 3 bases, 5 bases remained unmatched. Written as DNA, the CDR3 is TGTGCCAGCAGTCTCGGACTAGCGGGAAGCTACAATGAGCAGTTCTTC. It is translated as CASSLGLAGSYNEQFF.

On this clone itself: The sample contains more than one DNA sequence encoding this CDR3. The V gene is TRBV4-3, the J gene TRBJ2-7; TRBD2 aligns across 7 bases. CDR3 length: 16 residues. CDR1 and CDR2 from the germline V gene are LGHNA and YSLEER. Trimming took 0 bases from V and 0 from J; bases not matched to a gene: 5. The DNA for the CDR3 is TGCGCCAGCAGCCAAGAGGCTAGCGGAAGCTCCTACGAGCAGTACTTC. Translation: CASSQEASGSSYEQYF.

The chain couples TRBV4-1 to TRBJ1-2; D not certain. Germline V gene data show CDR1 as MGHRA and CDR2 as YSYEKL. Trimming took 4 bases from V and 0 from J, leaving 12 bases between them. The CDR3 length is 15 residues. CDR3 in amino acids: CASSPLGETNYGYTF. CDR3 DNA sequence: TGCGCCAGCAGCCCCTTGGGCGAAACTAACTATGGCTACACCTTC.

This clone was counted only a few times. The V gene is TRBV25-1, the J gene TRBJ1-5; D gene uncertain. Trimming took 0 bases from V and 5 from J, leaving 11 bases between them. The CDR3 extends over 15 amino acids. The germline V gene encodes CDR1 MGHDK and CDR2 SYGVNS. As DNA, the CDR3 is TGTGCCAGCAGTGAATACCCTGGGCCAGATCAGCCCCAGCATTTT. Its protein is CASSEYPGPDQPQHF.

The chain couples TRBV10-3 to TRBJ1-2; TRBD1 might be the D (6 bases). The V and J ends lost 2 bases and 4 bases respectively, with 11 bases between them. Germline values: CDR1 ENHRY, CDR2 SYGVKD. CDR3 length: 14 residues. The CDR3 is CAISEEAGAYGYTF. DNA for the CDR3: TGTGCCATCAGTGAGGAGGCAGGGGCCTATGGCTACACCTTC.

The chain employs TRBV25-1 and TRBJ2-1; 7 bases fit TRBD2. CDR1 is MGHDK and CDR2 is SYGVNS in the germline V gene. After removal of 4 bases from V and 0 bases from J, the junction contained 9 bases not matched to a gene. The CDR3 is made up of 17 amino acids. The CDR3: CASSGPVAGPSYNEQFF. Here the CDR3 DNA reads TGTGCCAGCAGTGGCCCGGTAGCGGGCCCCTCCTACAATGAGCAGTTCTTC.

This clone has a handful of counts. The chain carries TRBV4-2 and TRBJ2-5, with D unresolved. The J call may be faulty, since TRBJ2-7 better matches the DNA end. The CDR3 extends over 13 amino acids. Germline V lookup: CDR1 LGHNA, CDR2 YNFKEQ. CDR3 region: CASSQDVAYEQYF. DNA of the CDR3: TGTGCCAGCAGCCAAGATGTAGCTTACGAGCAGTACTTC.

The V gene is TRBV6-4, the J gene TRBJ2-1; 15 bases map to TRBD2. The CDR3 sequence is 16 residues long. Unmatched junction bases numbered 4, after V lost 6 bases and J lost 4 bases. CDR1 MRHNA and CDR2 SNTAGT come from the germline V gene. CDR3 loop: CASSLGLAGGYNEQFF. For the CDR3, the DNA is TGTGCCAGCAGCCTAGGACTAGCGGGGGGGTACAATGAGCAGTTCTTC.

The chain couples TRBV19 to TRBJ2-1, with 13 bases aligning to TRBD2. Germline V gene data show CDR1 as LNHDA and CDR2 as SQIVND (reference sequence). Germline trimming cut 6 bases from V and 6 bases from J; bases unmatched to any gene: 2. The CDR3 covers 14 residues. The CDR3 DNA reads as TGTGCCAGTAGAGGACTAGCGGGAGTCAATGAGCAGTTCTTC. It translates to CASRGLAGVNEQFF. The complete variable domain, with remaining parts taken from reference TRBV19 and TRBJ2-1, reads DGGITQSPKYLFRKEGQNVTLSCEQNLNHDAMYWYRQDPGQGLRLIYYSQIVNDFQKGDIAEGYSVSREKKESFPLTVTSAQKNPTAFYLCASRGLAGVNEQFFGPGTRLTVL.

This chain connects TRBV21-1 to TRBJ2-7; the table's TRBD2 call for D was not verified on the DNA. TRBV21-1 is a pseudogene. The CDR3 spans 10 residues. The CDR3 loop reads CATKRPEQYF. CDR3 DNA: TGTGCCACAAAGCGCCCGGAGCAGTACTTC.

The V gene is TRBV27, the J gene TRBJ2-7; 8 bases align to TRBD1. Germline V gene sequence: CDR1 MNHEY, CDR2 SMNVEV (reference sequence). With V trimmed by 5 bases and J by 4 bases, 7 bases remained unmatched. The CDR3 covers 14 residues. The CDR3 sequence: CASSPQGQAYEQYF. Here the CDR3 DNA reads TGTGCCAGCAGTCCCCAGGGACAGGCATACGAGCAGTACTTC.

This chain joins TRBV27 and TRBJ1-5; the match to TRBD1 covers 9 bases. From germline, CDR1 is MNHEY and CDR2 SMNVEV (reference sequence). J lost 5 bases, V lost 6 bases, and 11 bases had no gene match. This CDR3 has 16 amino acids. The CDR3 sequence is CASSRYRGRGDQPQHF. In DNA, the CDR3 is TGTGCCAGCAGCCGATACAGGGGGCGCGGGGATCAGCCCCAGCATTTT.

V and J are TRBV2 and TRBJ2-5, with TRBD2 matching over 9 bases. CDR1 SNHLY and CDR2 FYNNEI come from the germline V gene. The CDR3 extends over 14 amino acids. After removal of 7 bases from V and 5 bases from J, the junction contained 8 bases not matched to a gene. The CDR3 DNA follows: TGTGCCAGCAAACATAGCGGGAGTTTGGAGACCCAGTACTTC. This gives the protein CASKHSGSLETQYF.

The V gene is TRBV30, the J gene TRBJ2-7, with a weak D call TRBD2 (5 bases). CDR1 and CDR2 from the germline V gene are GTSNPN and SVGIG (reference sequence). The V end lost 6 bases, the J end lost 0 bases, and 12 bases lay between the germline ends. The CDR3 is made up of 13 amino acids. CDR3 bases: TGTGCCTGCTTGAAAGCGGACTCCTACGAGCAGTACTTC. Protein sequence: CACLKADSYEQYF. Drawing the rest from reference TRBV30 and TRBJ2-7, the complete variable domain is SQTIHQWPATLVQPVGSPLSLECTVEGTSNPNLYWYRQAAGRGLQLLFYSVGIGQISSEVPQNLSASRPQDRQFILSSKKLLLSDSGFYLCACLKADSYEQYFGPGTRLTVT.

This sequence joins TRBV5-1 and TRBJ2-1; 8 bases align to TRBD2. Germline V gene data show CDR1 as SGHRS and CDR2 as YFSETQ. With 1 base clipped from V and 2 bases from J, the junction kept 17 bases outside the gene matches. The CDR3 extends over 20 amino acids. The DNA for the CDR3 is TGCGCCAGCAGCTTGCGCCAGGATCCCGGGACTAGGAAGGCCTACAATGAGCAGTTCTTC. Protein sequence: CASSLRQDPGTRKAYNEQFF.

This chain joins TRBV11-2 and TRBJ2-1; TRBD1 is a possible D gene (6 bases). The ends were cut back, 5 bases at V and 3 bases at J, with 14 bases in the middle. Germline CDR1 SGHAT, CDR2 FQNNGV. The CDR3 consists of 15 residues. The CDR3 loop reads CASSARQALYNEQFF. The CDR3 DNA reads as TGTGCCAGCAGCGCCCGACAGGCCCTCTACAATGAGCAGTTCTTC.

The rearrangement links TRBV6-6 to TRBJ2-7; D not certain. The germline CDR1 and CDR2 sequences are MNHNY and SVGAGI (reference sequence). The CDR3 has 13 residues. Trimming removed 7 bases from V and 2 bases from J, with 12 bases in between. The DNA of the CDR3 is TGTGCCAGCACCTCAGAACAGACCTACGAGCAGTACTTC. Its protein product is CASTSEQTYEQYF.

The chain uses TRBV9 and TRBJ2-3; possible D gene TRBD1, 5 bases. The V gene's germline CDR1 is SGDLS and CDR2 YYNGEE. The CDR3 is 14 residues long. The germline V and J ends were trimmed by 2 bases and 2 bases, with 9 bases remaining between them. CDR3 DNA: TGTGCCAGCAGCGTCACAGGTTCCACAGATACGCAGTATTTT. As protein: CASSVTGSTDTQYF.

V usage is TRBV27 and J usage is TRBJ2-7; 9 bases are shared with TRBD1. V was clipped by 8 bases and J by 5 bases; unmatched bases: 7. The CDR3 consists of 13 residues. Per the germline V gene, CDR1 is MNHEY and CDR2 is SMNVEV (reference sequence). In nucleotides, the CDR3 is TGTGCCAGCTCCTCGGACAGGGGAGACGAGCAGTACTTC. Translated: CASSSDRGDEQYF.

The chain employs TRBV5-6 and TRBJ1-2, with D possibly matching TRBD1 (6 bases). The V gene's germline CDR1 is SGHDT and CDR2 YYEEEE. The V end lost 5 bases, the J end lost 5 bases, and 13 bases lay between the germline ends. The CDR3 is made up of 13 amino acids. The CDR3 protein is CASRRTADYGYTF. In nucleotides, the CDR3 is TGTGCCAGCAGACGGACAGCGGATTATGGCTACACCTTC.

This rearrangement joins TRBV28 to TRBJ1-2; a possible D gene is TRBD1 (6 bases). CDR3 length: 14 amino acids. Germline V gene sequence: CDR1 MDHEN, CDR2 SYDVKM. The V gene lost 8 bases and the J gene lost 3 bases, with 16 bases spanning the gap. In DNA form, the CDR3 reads TGTGCCAGCCAGGGGACACCCAGAGACTATGGCTACACCTTC. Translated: CASQGTPRDYGYTF.

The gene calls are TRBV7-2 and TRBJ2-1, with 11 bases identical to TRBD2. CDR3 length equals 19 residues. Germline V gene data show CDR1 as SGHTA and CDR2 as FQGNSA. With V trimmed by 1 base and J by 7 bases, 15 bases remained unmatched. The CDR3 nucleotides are TGTGCCAGCAGCTTAGTACGTTTGGTTTTAGCGGGAGGGAAGAATGAGCAGTTCTTC. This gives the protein CASSLVRLVLAGGKNEQFF.

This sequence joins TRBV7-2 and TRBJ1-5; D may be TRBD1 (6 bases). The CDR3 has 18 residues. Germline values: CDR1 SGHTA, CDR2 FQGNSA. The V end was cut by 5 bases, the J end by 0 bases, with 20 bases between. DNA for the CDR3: TGTGCCAGCAGCAAAGGCGCCCGTCAGGGGTATAGCAATCAGCCCCAGCATTTT. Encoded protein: CASSKGARQGYSNQPQHF.

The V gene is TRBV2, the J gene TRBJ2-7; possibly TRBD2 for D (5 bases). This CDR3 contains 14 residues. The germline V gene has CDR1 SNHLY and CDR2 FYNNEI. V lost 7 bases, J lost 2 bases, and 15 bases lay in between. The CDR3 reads CASTQGQEAYEQYF. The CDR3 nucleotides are TGTGCCAGCACCCAAGGTCAGGAGGCCTACGAGCAGTACTTC.